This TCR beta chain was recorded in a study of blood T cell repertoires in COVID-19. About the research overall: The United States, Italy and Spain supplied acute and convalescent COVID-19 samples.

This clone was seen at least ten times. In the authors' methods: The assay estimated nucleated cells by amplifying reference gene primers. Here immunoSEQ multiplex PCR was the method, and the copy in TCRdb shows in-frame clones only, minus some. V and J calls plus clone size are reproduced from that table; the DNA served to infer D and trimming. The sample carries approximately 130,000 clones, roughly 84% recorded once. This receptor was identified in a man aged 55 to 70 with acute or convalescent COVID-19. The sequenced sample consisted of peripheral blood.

Here the CDR3 reads CASSNQGRPQETQYF. CDR3 DNA: TGCGCCAGCAGTAATCAGGGGCGTCCCCAAGAGACCCAGTACTTC. V and J are TRBV10-1 and TRBJ2-5, with TRBD1 as a possible D gene (6 bases). The CDR3 length is 15 residues. Between the trimmed V and J ends, which lost 5 bases and 1 base, there was a span of 14 bases. Germline CDR1 and CDR2: WNHNN and SYGVQD (reference sequence).